These 5 T cell receptor beta chains came from one sample sequenced in a study of blood T cell repertoires in COVID-19. TCRdb's table, derived via immunoSEQ multiplex PCR, lists solely in-frame clones and lacks some. The sample carries about 200,000 clones, 86% recorded once. The specimen sequenced was PBMCs or T cells enriched from blood (not recorded which). Receptors were obtained from a man aged 35 to 55 with acute COVID-19.

The chain combines TRBV5-6 with TRBJ2-1; D is perhaps TRBD1 (6 bases). Germline values: CDR1 SGHDT, CDR2 YYEEEE. V was pared by 0 bases and J by 8 bases, with 15 bases between. The CDR3 totals 15 residues. CDR3 nucleotides: TGTGCCAGCAGCTTGGCCGGGACAAACAGGGATGAGCAGTTCTTC. It codes for CASSLAGTNRDEQFF. Combining the CDR3 with reference TRBV5-6 and TRBJ2-1 gives the whole variable domain DAGVTQSPTHLIKTRGQQVTLRCSPKSGHDTVSWYQQALGQGPQFIFQYYEEEERQRGNFPDRFSGHQFPNYSSELNVNALLLGDSALYLCASSLAGTNRDEQFFGPGTRLTVL.

The J gene is TRBJ2-1, the V gene TRBV30, with TRBD2 matching 9 bases. Trimming at V came to 0 bases and at J to 11 bases, leaving 8 bases not matched to a gene. Germline CDR1 reads GTSNPN; CDR2 reads SVGIG (reference sequence). The CDR3 covers 14 residues. The CDR3 is CAWSVQPSGKKQFF. CDR3 bases: TGTGCCTGGAGTGTACAACCTAGCGGGAAGAAGCAGTTCTTC.

The V gene is TRBV7-8, the J gene TRBJ2-1; 10 bases match TRBD1. Germline CDR1 SGHVS, CDR2 FQNEAQ. The junction had 5 bases not matched to a gene; V was cut back by 5 bases and J by 7 bases. The CDR3 has 14 residues. The CDR3 sequence: CASSRRDRGNEQFF. Written as DNA, the CDR3 is TGTGCCAGCAGCCGCCGGGACAGGGGAAATGAGCAGTTCTTC.

CDR3 loop: CASRSGQKYEQYF. For the CDR3, the DNA is TGTGCCAGCAGATCCGGACAGAAATACGAGCAGTACTTC. V and J are TRBV3-1 (or the pseudogene TRBV3-2) and TRBJ2-7; possibly TRBD1 for D (6 bases). The CDR3 has 13 amino acids. CDR1 is LGHDT, CDR2 YNNKEL, per germline (reference sequence). The V end was cut by 6 bases, the J end by 4 bases, with 13 bases between.

This clone was counted a single time. The J gene is TRBJ1-5, the V gene TRBV10-3; D is unclear. Germline lookup yields CDR1 ENHRY and CDR2 SYGVKD. The CDR3 is 12 residues long. V gave up 6 bases and J gave up 7 bases, with 10 bases separating them. The CDR3, as DNA: TGTGCCATCAGAGAGGAGGGCCAGCCCCAGCATTTT. It yields the protein CAIREEGQPQHF.